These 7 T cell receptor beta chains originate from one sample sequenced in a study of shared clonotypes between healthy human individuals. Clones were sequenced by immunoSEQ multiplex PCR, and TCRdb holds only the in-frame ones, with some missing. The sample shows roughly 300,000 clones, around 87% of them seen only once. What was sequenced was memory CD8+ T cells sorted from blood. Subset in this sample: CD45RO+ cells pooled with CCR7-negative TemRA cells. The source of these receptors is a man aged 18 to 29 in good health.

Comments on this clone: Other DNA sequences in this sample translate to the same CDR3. The CDR3 DNA reads TGTGCCAGCAGCGTAGCCGGGAGCGGGGAGCTGTTTTTT. Translated: CASSVAGSGELFF. The chain employs TRBV9 and TRBJ2-2, with a possible D match to TRBD2 (6 bases). This CDR3 has 13 residues. Trimming took 0 bases from V and 7 from J, leaving 7 bases between them. CDR1 is SGDLS, CDR2 YYNGEE, per germline. The full variable domain, its missing parts supplied by reference TRBV9 and TRBJ2-2, is DSGVTQTPKHLITATGQRVTLRCSPRSGDLSVYWYQQSLDQGLQFLIQYYNGEERAKGNILERFSAQQFPDLHSELNLSSLELGDSALYFCASSVAGSGELFFGEGSRLTVL.

The DNA of the CDR3 is TGTGCCAGCAGCTTACAGGGGTCCTGGGCGACCTACGAGCAGTACTTC. Amino acid sequence: CASSLQGSWATYEQYF. V usage is TRBV11-2 and J usage is TRBJ2-7, with D maybe TRBD1 (6 bases). The CDR3 is 16 amino acids. Germline V lookup: CDR1 SGHAT, CDR2 FQNNGV. V was cut by 2 bases and J by 2 bases, with 16 bases left in between.

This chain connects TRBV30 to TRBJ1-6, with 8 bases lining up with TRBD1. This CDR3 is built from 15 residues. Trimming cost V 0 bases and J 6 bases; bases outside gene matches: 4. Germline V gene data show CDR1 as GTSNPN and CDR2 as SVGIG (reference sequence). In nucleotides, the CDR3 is TGTGCCTGGAGTGTACAGGGGGGTTTTAATTCACCCCTCCACTTT. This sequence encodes CAWSVQGGFNSPLHF.

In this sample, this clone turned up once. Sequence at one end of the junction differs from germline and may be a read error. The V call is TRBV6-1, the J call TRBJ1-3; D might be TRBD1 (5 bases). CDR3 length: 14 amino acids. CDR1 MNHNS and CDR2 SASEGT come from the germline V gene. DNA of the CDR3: TGTGCCAGCCGTGACAGTAGCTCTGGAAACACCATATATTTT. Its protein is CASRDSSSGNTIYF.

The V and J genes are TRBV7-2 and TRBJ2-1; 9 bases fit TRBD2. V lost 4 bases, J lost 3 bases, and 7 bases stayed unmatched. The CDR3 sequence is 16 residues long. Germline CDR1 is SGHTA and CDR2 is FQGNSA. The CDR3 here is CASSSPLAGIYNEQFF. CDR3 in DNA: TGTGCCAGCAGCTCGCCCCTAGCGGGAATCTACAATGAGCAGTTCTTC.

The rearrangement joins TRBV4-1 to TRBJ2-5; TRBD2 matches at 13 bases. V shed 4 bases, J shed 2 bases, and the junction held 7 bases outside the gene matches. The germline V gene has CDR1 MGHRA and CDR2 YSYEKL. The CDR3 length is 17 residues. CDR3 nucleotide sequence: TGCGCCAGCAGCCCAGGACTAGCGGGGGACCTTCAAGAGACCCAGTACTTC. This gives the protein CASSPGLAGDLQETQYF.

As DNA, the CDR3 is TGTGCCAGCAGCCCCTATATACGGGGATCCCTAGTAGACAATGAGCAGTTCTTC. Translation: CASSPYIRGSLVDNEQFF. The V and J genes are TRBV7-9 and TRBJ2-1, with D possibly TRBD2 on 5 matching bases. The CDR3 is made up of 18 amino acids. CDR1 SEHNR and CDR2 FQNEAQ come from the germline V gene (reference sequence). V shed 5 bases and J shed 5 bases, with 25 bases lying between them.